This T cell receptor (beta chain) was captured by sequencing in a study of identical twins. V dropped 3 bases and J dropped 6 bases, with 14 bases sitting between them. In germline, CDR1 is SNHLY, CDR2 FYNNEI. The CDR3 is 14 amino acids. TCRdb reprocessed the 5' RACE reads via MiXCR and lists one record per CDR3 protein. The sample holds 1.5 million to 2 million distinct CDR3 sequences; 32% are singletons and the top ten take 0.25% to 0.3%. This TCR was recovered from a newborn girl in good health. Sequences were obtained from cord blood. This chain links TRBV2 with TRBJ1-1; D uncertain. In nucleotides, the CDR3 is TGTGCCAGCAGTGACCAGAGCCGGATGGCTGAAGCTTTCTTT. Translation: CASSDQSRMAEAFF.